The rows below give T cell receptor beta chains drawn from one sample of a study of blood T cells in healthy people across ages. TCRdb passed the 5' RACE reads through MiXCR, listing each CDR3 protein once. Among 600,000 or so distinct CDR3 sequences listed, about 28% were seen once. The specimen sequenced was blood. Source of these receptors: a woman older than 75 in good health. The CDR3 runs from the conserved cysteine through the conserved F or W. D genes are given only for firm matches. Size tells how often a clone was seen (once, few, many) or the class of an expanded clone, and some rows leave it out.

J: TRBJ2-3; size: .; D: TRBD2; V: TRBV20-1; DNA: TGCAGTGCTAGAGATCAGAAGGGGGGACTAGCGACAGATACGCAGTATTTT; CDR3: CSARDQKGGLATDTQYF
J: TRBJ2-7; size: .; D: TRBD2; V: TRBV6-5; DNA: TGTGCCAGCAGTTACCGCTTGGGGGCTAGCGGGGGCTCCCCAAGCTCCTACGAGCAGTACTTC; CDR3: CASSYRLGASGGSPSSYEQYF
J: TRBJ1-2; size: many; D: .; V: TRBV5-1; DNA: TGCGCCAGCAGCTTGGTAATTGCAGGCGGTGATGGCTACACCTTC; CDR3: CASSLVIAGGDGYTF
J: TRBJ1-2; size: many; D: TRBD1; V: TRBV5-1; DNA: TGCGCCAGCAGCTTGGCTTCCGGGACAGGGCATGGCTACACCTTC; CDR3: CASSLASGTGHGYTF
J: TRBJ2-2; size: .; D: .; V: TRBV6-2/TRBV6-3; DNA: TGTACCAGCAGCTCCCCCGCAGGGGCGAGCACCGGGGAGCTGTTTTTT; CDR3: CTSSSPAGASTGELFF
J: TRBJ1-2; size: .; D: .; V: TRBV20-1; DNA: TGCAGTGCTAGAGAGGAAGTCGGAGCCGGGGATGGCTACACCTTC; CDR3: CSAREEVGAGDGYTF
J: TRBJ2-7; size: many; D: .; V: TRBV10-2; DNA: TGCGCCAGCAGTGAGGAGGAGTCCTACGAGCAGTACTTC; CDR3: CASSEEESYEQYF
J: TRBJ2-1; size: many; D: TRBD1; V: TRBV29-1; DNA: TGCAGCGTGCCCAGGGACAGTAGAATATACAATGAGCAGTTCTTC; CDR3: CSVPRDSRIYNEQFF
J: TRBJ2-5; size: many; D: TRBD1; V: TRBV5-1; DNA: TGCGCCAGCAGCTTCGGGGACAGGAGCCAAGAGACCCAGTACTTC; CDR3: CASSFGDRSQETQYF
J: TRBJ2-4; size: .; D: TRBD1; V: TRBV11-2; DNA: TGTGCCAGCAGCTTAGTAAGGGGGCAGGAGGCCCAGTACTTC; CDR3: CASSLVRGQEAQYF
J: TRBJ2-7; size: many; D: .; V: TRBV7-2; DNA: TGTGCCAGCACCATGGGGAGCGGTAACTACGAGCAGTACTTC; CDR3: CASTMGSGNYEQYF
J: TRBJ1-5; size: .; D: .; V: TRBV27; DNA: TGTGCCAGCGCCTACCGGGGGGACGGGCGGCCCCAGCATTTT; CDR3: CASAYRGDGRPQHF
J: TRBJ1-1; size: few; D: .; V: TRBV13; DNA: TGTGCCAGCAGTCAAAGACGGACGAACACTGAAGCTTTCTTT; CDR3: CASSQRRTNTEAFF
J: TRBJ2-7; size: .; D: .; V: TRBV4-2; DNA: TGTGCCAGCAGCCAAGATCCCGGCCGCCATGAGCAGTACTTC; CDR3: CASSQDPGRHEQYF
J: TRBJ2-7; size: .; D: .; V: TRBV4-2; DNA: TGTGCCAGCAGCCAGCCCCCTAGCTACGAGCAGTACTTC; CDR3: CASSQPPSYEQYF
J: TRBJ1-4; size: few; D: TRBD1; V: TRBV7-8; DNA: TGTGCCAGCAGCCACTTGCGACAGGGAGGTGAAAAACTGTTTTTT; CDR3: CASSHLRQGGEKLFF
J: TRBJ1-2; size: .; D: TRBD1; V: TRBV29-1; DNA: TGCAGCGTGCCGGGACAGACGGCTAGGGGCTACACCTTC; CDR3: CSVPGQTARGYTF
J: TRBJ2-1; size: .; D: .; V: TRBV5-1; DNA: TGCGCCAGCAGCTTGTGGGAAGGGACCCATGAGCAGTTCTTC; CDR3: CASSLWEGTHEQFF
J: TRBJ2-1; size: many; D: .; V: TRBV7-2; DNA: TGTGCCAGCAGCCCTCGGAGGGCGGGGGCTTACAATGAGCAGTTCTTC; CDR3: CASSPRRAGAYNEQFF
J: TRBJ2-7; size: few; D: TRBD1; V: TRBV7-2; DNA: TGTGCCAGCAGCGCGGACAGGGGATTCTACGAGCAGTACTTC; CDR3: CASSADRGFYEQYF
J: TRBJ2-4; size: many; D: .; V: TRBV4-2; DNA: TGTGCCAGCAGCCAAGTTGAACAGGGTCTAGCCAAAAACATTCAGTACTTC; CDR3: CASSQVEQGLAKNIQYF
J: TRBJ1-2; size: .; D: .; V: TRBV27; DNA: TGTGCCAGCAGTTTATCGCGGAGGGGTAGTGGCTACACCTTC; CDR3: CASSLSRRGSGYTF
J: TRBJ2-1; size: .; D: TRBD2; V: TRBV20-1; DNA: TGCAGTGCTAGGGACAGCGGGGGGACGAATGAGCAGTTCTTC; CDR3: CSARDSGGTNEQFF
J: TRBJ2-1; size: .; D: TRBD2; V: TRBV5-1; DNA: TGCGCCAGCAGCTTGGGTAGCGGGAGGGCCAATGAGCGGTTCTTC; CDR3: CASSLGSGRANERFF
J: TRBJ2-5; size: .; D: TRBD1; V: TRBV5-5; DNA: TGTGCCAGCAGCTTAGCTCCGACAGGGTCGGGGGAGACCCAGTACTTC; CDR3: CASSLAPTGSGETQYF
J: TRBJ2-5; size: .; D: TRBD1; V: TRBV5-6; DNA: TGTGCCAGCAGCTTGGGTGAGGGACAGGGGATAGAGACCCAGTACTTC; CDR3: CASSLGEGQGIETQYF